The T cell receptor beta chain under discussion was sequenced for a study of blood T cell repertoires in COVID-19. This table comes from immunoSEQ multiplex PCR, and its TCRdb copy is limited to in-frame clones, with some not included. The sample contains about 260,000 clones, under 90% of which appear only once. Germline V gene data show CDR1 as SGHVS and CDR2 as FNYEAQ. The CDR3 extends over 17 amino acids. J lost 2 bases, V lost 5 bases, and 10 bases had no gene match. V gene TRBV7-6 combines with J gene TRBJ1-4; 8 positions match TRBD1. Sequenced material: peripheral blood. The sequence was collected from a man aged 55 to 70 with acute or convalescent COVID-19. The DNA for the CDR3 is TGTGCCAGCAGCCCAGGGGGCGCCGGGCAGACTAATGAAAAACTGTTTTTT. Translating gives CASSPGGAGQTNEKLFF.